Each of the 28 T cell receptor beta chains below was sequenced from the same sample in a study of blood T cell repertoires in COVID-19. Some clones are missing from TCRdb's copy, which holds only in-frame ones; the method was immunoSEQ multiplex PCR. The profile shows over 200,000 clones, over 80% of them singletons. The source material was PBMCs or T cells enriched from blood (not recorded which). The receptor source for this set is a woman aged 25 to 39 who had been exposed to COVID-19.

The rearrangement links TRBV2 to TRBJ2-3; 13 bases fit TRBD2. V lost 10 bases to trimming and J lost 0 bases; unmatched junction nucleotides: 19. The CDR3 is made up of 20 amino acids. Germline lookup yields CDR1 SNHLY and CDR2 FYNNEI. The CDR3: CAKDRGPGLAGVSSTDTQYF. CDR3 bases: TGTGCCAAAGACAGGGGCCCCGGACTAGCGGGGGTTTCTAGCACAGATACGCAGTATTTT.

This clone appeared once. This sequence joins TRBV6-5 and TRBJ2-1, with 12 bases fitting TRBD1. Trimming removed 6 bases from V and 4 bases from J; junction bases left unmatched: 4. Germline values: CDR1 MNHEY, CDR2 SVGAGI. The CDR3 extends over 15 amino acids. The CDR3 DNA follows: TGTGCCAGCAGCCCGGGACAGGGGGCGTACAATGAGCAGTTCTTC. Translation: CASSPGQGAYNEQFF.

The rearrangement uses TRBV24-1 and TRBJ1-2, with D hard to call. This CDR3 region has 14 residues. Trimming took off 2 bases at V and 2 bases at J, with 8 bases between the two ends. The V gene's germline CDR1 is KGHDR and CDR2 SFDVKD. CDR3 sequence (DNA): TGTGCCACCAGTGATTCTCGCGGGAACTATGGCTACACCTTC. This codes for CATSDSRGNYGYTF.

The chain couples TRBV19 to TRBJ2-5, with 7 bases identical to TRBD1. CDR1 and CDR2 from the germline V gene are LNHDA and SQIVND (reference sequence). The CDR3 runs to 16 residues. Trimming cost V 5 bases and J 4 bases; bases outside gene matches: 13. The DNA of the CDR3 is TGTGCCAGTAGTCTCCGCACAGGGGCAGGTGGAGAGACCCAGTACTTC. The encoded protein is CASSLRTGAGGETQYF.

This chain joins TRBV27 and TRBJ1-5; tentative D call: TRBD1 (5 bases). The CDR3 totals 19 residues. Trimming took 1 base from V and 3 from J, leaving 22 bases between them. Germline V gives CDR1 MNHEY, CDR2 SMNVEV (reference sequence). The chain's CDR3 is CASSLYAPWGSWYNQPQHF. The CDR3 DNA sequence: TGTGCCAGCAGTTTATACGCCCCCTGGGGCAGTTGGTACAATCAGCCCCAGCATTTT.

DNA for the CDR3: TGTGCCAGCAGCCGTTTGGACAGCTCCCCTGGTGTCTATGGCTACACCTTC. The encoded protein is CASSRLDSSPGVYGYTF. The chain is built from TRBV9 and TRBJ1-2; a possible D gene is TRBD1 (6 bases). This CDR3 has 17 residues. Germline V CDR1 and CDR2: SGDLS, YYNGEE. Trimming took off 4 bases at V and 4 bases at J, with 23 bases between the two ends.

This chain links TRBV9 with TRBJ1-1; a weak D match, TRBD1 (5 bases). The V and J ends lost 1 base and 4 bases respectively, with 11 bases between them. CDR1 is SGDLS, CDR2 YYNGEE, per germline. The CDR3 runs to 14 residues. The CDR3 nucleotides are TGTGCCAGCAGCGTACAGGGTAGTCCCACTGAAGCTTTCTTT. Translation: CASSVQGSPTEAFF.

To note about this clone: A read error is possible here, since a much larger clone lies one base away. Other DNA sequences of this sample code for an identical CDR3. V usage is TRBV6-1 and J usage is TRBJ2-7, with 11 positions matching TRBD2. The germline gives CDR1 MNHNS, CDR2 SASEGT. The ends lost 3 bases at V and 4 bases at J; junction bases unmatched: 2. CDR3 length: 14 amino acids. CDR3 in DNA: TGTGCCAGCAGTGATGGGACTAGCGGATACGAGCAGTACTTC. This encodes CASSDGTSGYEQYF.

The chain recombines TRBV7-8 with TRBJ2-2; 7 positions agree with TRBD1. V was pared by 5 bases and J by 7 bases, with 10 bases of the junction left unmatched. In germline, CDR1 is SGHVS, CDR2 FQNEAQ. CDR3 length equals 15 residues. For the CDR3, the DNA is TGTGCCAGCAGCCCCTACGACAGGGTGGGCGGGGAGCTGTTTTTT. The encoded protein is CASSPYDRVGGELFF. Drawing the rest from reference TRBV7-8 and TRBJ2-2, the complete variable domain is GAGVSQSPRYKVAKRGQDVALRCDPISGHVSLFWYQQALGQGPEFLTYFQNEAQLDKSGLPSDRFFAERPEGSVSTLKIQRTQQEDSAVYLCASSPYDRVGGELFFGEGSRLTVL.

The CDR3 coding sequence is TGTGCCTGGAGTGTACGGGGCACTGAAGCTTTCTTT. Amino acids: CAWSVRGTEAFF. The chain couples TRBV30 to TRBJ1-1; D gene unclear. Germline CDR1 GTSNPN, CDR2 SVGIG (reference sequence). The V gene lost 0 bases and the J gene lost 4 bases, with 6 bases spanning the gap. The CDR3 extends over 12 amino acids.

J is TRBJ1-6 and V is TRBV30, with 8 bases matching TRBD1. Germline CDR1 and CDR2: GTSNPN and SVGIG (reference sequence). The V segment lost 5 bases and the J segment 8 bases; nucleotides outside the gene matches: 5. CDR3 length: 13 amino acids. CDR3 DNA: TGTGCCTGGGGTACAGGGGGTTATTCACCCCTCCACTTT. Amino acids: CAWGTGGYSPLHF. Full variable domain (outside the CDR3, taken from reference TRBV30 and TRBJ1-6): SQTIHQWPATLVQPVGSPLSLECTVEGTSNPNLYWYRQAAGRGLQLLFYSVGIGQISSEVPQNLSASRPQDRQFILSSKKLLLSDSGFYLCAWGTGGYSPLHFGNGTRLTVT.

CDR3 residues: CASSQVGGADGYTF. The CDR3 DNA reads TGTGCCAGCAGCCAAGTGGGGGGGGCCGATGGCTACACCTTC. The genes are TRBV3-1 (or the pseudogene TRBV3-2) and TRBJ1-2, with a weak D call TRBD1 (6 bases). With 1 base removed from V and 6 bases from J, the gap between germline ends came to 12 bases. Germline V CDR1 and CDR2: LGHDT, YNNKEL (reference sequence). The CDR3 consists of 14 residues.

The J gene is TRBJ1-3, the V gene TRBV12-3 or TRBV12-4; maybe TRBD1 (6 bases). Trimming removed 6 bases at V and 3 bases at J, with 6 bases between. The CDR3 covers 12 residues. The DNA for the CDR3 is TGTGCCAGCAGACAGGGTGGAAACACCATATATTTT. Encoded protein: CASRQGGNTIYF.

V and J are TRBV5-1 and TRBJ2-2, with 12 bases aligning to TRBD2. The ends lost 4 bases at V and 4 bases at J; junction bases unmatched: 8. Germline CDR1 is SGHRS and CDR2 is YFSETQ. CDR3 length: 17 amino acids. The CDR3 reads CASSGILAGGGTGELFF. CDR3 nucleotide sequence: TGCGCCAGCAGCGGAATACTAGCGGGAGGTGGCACCGGGGAGCTGTTTTTT.

This clone was counted a single time. The chain uses TRBV4-1 and TRBJ1-6, with D unresolved. The CDR3 is 15 residues long. Germline V gene lookup returns CDR1 MGHRA and CDR2 YSYEKL. V was pared by 2 bases and J by 9 bases, with 14 bases between. The chain's CDR3 is CASSQRVRVSSPLHF. The CDR3 DNA reads TGCGCCAGCAGCCAACGAGTGAGGGTGAGTTCACCCCTCCACTTT.

The chain's CDR3 is CASSLVSSTDTQYF. The CDR3 DNA follows: TGTGCCAGCAGCTTAGTATCCAGCACAGATACGCAGTATTTT. The gene calls are TRBV7-9 and TRBJ2-3; no clear D. Trimming pared 1 base from V and 0 bases from J, leaving 5 bases between. This CDR3 has 14 amino acids. Germline CDR1 reads SEHNR; CDR2 reads FQNEAQ (reference sequence).

V usage is TRBV5-1 and J usage is TRBJ2-2; a weak D match, TRBD2 (5 bases). This CDR3 is 16 amino acids long. CDR1 is SGHRS and CDR2 is YFSETQ in the germline V gene. Trimming cost V 0 bases and J 2 bases, with 11 bases left between them. CDR3 DNA sequence: TGCGCCAGCAGCTTGGGAGGGATAAGAAACACCGGGGAGCTGTTTTTT. Its translation: CASSLGGIRNTGELFF.

The chain uses TRBV10-3 and TRBJ1-1; 9 nucleotides agree with TRBD1. The V gene's germline CDR1 is ENHRY and CDR2 SYGVKD. With V trimmed by 11 bases and J by 5 bases, 15 bases remained unmatched. The CDR3 has 15 amino acids. CDR3 protein: CAAAAARDRATEAFF. CDR3 coding DNA: TGTGCCGCCGCAGCCGCCCGGGACAGGGCGACTGAAGCTTTCTTT.

This clone was seen only once. The chain uses TRBV14 and TRBJ1-2; D remains ambiguous. Germline CDR1 and CDR2: SGHDN and FVKESK. V was shortened by 0 bases and J by 4 bases, with 12 bases between the two germline ends. The CDR3 totals 15 residues. CDR3 DNA sequence: TGTGCCAGCAGCCAAGATCGCGGGTTCGCCTATGGCTACACCTTC. Its translation: CASSQDRGFAYGYTF.

The gene calls are TRBV12-3 or TRBV12-4 and TRBJ2-5; no clear D. V was pared by 2 bases and J by 4 bases, with 8 bases between. The CDR3 loop spans 13 amino acids. The CDR3 spells CASSLRGRETQYF. The CDR3 nucleotides are TGTGCCAGCAGTTTAAGAGGTCGAGAGACCCAGTACTTC.

The chain combines TRBV6-1 with TRBJ2-3; D may be TRBD2 (6 bases). Germline V gives CDR1 MNHNS, CDR2 SASEGT. The CDR3 sequence is 18 residues long. V gave up 2 bases and J gave up 3 bases, with 21 bases separating them. CDR3 bases: TGTGCCAGCAGTGAACAGAGTGGCGGGGAGTATGTTACAGATACGCAGTATTTT. Residues: CASSEQSGGEYVTDTQYF.

The chain recombines TRBV5-4 with TRBJ2-1; D is perhaps TRBD2 (5 bases). CDR1 is SGHNT and CDR2 is YYREEE in the germline V gene (reference sequence). Trimming pared 4 bases from V and 1 base from J, leaving 12 bases between. The CDR3 spans 15 residues. Here the CDR3 DNA reads TGTGCCAGCAGCGGTCGAGGGATTTCCTACAATGAGCAGTTCTTC. As protein: CASSGRGISYNEQFF.

The gene calls are TRBV3-1 (or the pseudogene TRBV3-2) and TRBJ2-2, with D maybe TRBD2 (7 bases). Trimming cost V 3 bases and J 2 bases, with 19 bases left between them. The germline CDR1 and CDR2 sequences are LGHDT and YNNKEL (reference sequence). The CDR3 consists of 18 residues. CDR3 sequence reads: CASSHFGRSGVNTGELFF. In DNA form, the CDR3 reads TGTGCCAGCAGCCACTTCGGGAGGTCAGGGGTCAACACCGGGGAGCTGTTTTTT.

This clone was observed a single time. V gene TRBV5-1 combines with J gene TRBJ1-1; D is unresolved. The V end lost 2 bases, the J end lost 0 bases, and 8 bases lay between the germline ends. The CDR3 is 14 amino acids. CDR1 SGHRS and CDR2 YFSETQ come from the germline V gene. The CDR3 DNA is TGCGCCAGCAGCTTCACAGTAATGAACACTGAAGCTTTCTTT. It yields the protein CASSFTVMNTEAFF.

The CDR3 DNA reads as TGTGCCATCAGTGCGACAGCCGAGATTAACTATGGCTACACCTTC. This encodes CAISATAEINYGYTF. The rearrangement joins TRBV10-3 to TRBJ1-2; D possibly corresponds to TRBD1 (5 bases). This CDR3 has 15 residues. The germline V gene has CDR1 ENHRY and CDR2 SYGVKD. The V end was cut by 4 bases, the J end by 1 base, with 13 bases between.

The chain joins TRBV5-6 to TRBJ1-6, with D possibly matching TRBD1 (6 bases). The CDR3 runs 15 residues. V gave up 4 bases and J gave up 6 bases, with 14 bases separating them. The germline V gene encodes CDR1 SGHDT and CDR2 YYEEEE. This CDR3 is CASSLTTGINSPLHF. CDR3 DNA: TGTGCCAGCAGCCTAACCACAGGGATTAATTCACCCCTCCACTTT. Using reference TRBV5-6 and TRBJ1-6 for the parts outside the CDR3, the full variable domain is DAGVTQSPTHLIKTRGQQVTLRCSPKSGHDTVSWYQQALGQGPQFIFQYYEEEERQRGNFPDRFSGHQFPNYSSELNVNALLLGDSALYLCASSLTTGINSPLHFGNGTRLTVT.

The rearrangement uses TRBV7-6 and TRBJ2-2; possibly TRBD1 for D (5 bases). The V and J ends lost 5 bases and 3 bases respectively, with 10 bases between them. CDR1 is SGHVS and CDR2 is FNYEAQ in the germline V gene. CDR3 length equals 14 residues. CDR3 region: CASSQQEHTGELFF. The CDR3, as DNA: TGTGCCAGCAGCCAACAGGAGCACACCGGGGAGCTGTTTTTT.

This chain uses TRBV12-3 or TRBV12-4 with TRBJ2-1, with TRBD2 as a possible D gene (5 bases). This CDR3 has 13 residues. Trimming cost V 5 bases and J 5 bases, with 10 bases left between them. The CDR3 DNA reads TGTGCCAGCAGTATACCCGGGGACAATGAGCAGTTCTTC. Protein: CASSIPGDNEQFF.